This T cell receptor (beta chain) was observed in a study of blood T cell repertoires in COVID-19. The wider study: Specimens from acute and convalescent COVID-19 originated in the United States, Italy and Spain.

Only in-frame clones appear in the TCRdb table, and some are missing; sequencing was by immunoSEQ multiplex PCR. Found here are roughly 40,000 clones, around three quarters of them singletons; the top ten hold about 27%. V gave up 6 bases and J gave up 4 bases, with 10 bases separating them. The CDR3 loop spans 12 amino acids. A single count supports this clone. The TCR comes from a man older than 75 with acute or convalescent COVID-19. The sample comprised peripheral blood. The chain has TRBV12-3 or TRBV12-4 and TRBJ2-7, with D unclear. This chain's CDR3 is CASSWSTYEQYF. The CDR3 nucleotides read TGTGCCAGCAGCTGGAGTACGTACGAGCAGTACTTC.